The 3 T cell receptor beta chains reported below all come from one sample, sequenced in a study of regulatory T cells in long-lasting Graves disease. Time point meaning: newly diagnosed GD, antithyroid drugs for less than 3 months. After RNA was extracted from PBMCs, the TCR library was made from it. According to the study, TCR beta libraries were built with iRepertoire HTBI primers and CDR3-region Arm-PCR. TCRdb reprocessed the multiplex PCR reads with MiXCR, giving one entry per CDR3 protein. The sample lists around 500,000 distinct CDR3 sequences, 12% seen once, with roughly 9.3% in the top ten. This same sample was also taken into another study, of T cells in Graves' hyperthyroidism and ophthalmopathy.

Material: peripheral blood mononuclear cells (PBMCs), obtained at new diagnosis, from a patient treated with antithyroid drugs. Every receptor here comes from a woman in her 30s with Graves disease.

This clonotype was found many times. The rearrangement links TRBV7-2 to TRBJ1-1; possible D gene TRBD1, 6 bases. The CDR3 contains 13 residues. Trimming took off 5 bases at V and 2 bases at J, with 9 bases between the two ends. CDR1 SGHTA and CDR2 FQGNSA come from the germline V gene. For the CDR3, the DNA is TGTGCCAGCAGCCGGACAGACAACACTGAAGCTTTCTTT. Protein sequence: CASSRTDNTEAFF.

The rearrangement links TRBV20-1 to TRBJ2-1; no definite D call. V dropped 0 bases and J dropped 4 bases, with 19 bases sitting between them. Per the germline V gene, CDR1 is DFQATT and CDR2 is SNEGSKA (reference sequence). The CDR3 has 17 amino acids. The CDR3 DNA is TGCAGTGCTAGAGATGGTGGGTCCCCGTTTCAGTACAATGAGCAGTTCTTC. This encodes CSARDGGSPFQYNEQFF.

The rearrangement joins TRBV7-9 to TRBJ1-2; D may be TRBD1 (5 bases). CDR3 length equals 15 residues. Germline CDR1 SEHNR, CDR2 FQNEAQ (reference sequence). V was clipped by 1 base and J by 2 bases, with 11 bases between them. The CDR3 here is CASSLGWGYNYGYTF. CDR3 DNA sequence: TGTGCCAGCAGCTTAGGATGGGGGTACAACTATGGCTACACCTTC.